This is a list of T cell receptor beta chains from one sample in a study of high-grade serous ovarian cancer treatment subgroups. Some clones are missing from TCRdb's copy, which holds only in-frame ones; the method was immunoSEQ multiplex PCR. The repertoire holds some 7,700 clones, with roughly 79% as singletons. Sequencing was carried out using tumor tissue. The receptor set was obtained from a human donor with high-grade serous ovarian cancer. The CDR3 runs from the conserved cysteine through the conserved F or W. The order of the fields is V gene, clone size, D gene, J gene, CDR3 DNA, CDR3 protein. The D gene is left open where the match is weak. Clone size is given for some rows only: seen once, a few or many times, or a class if the clone is expanded.

v_gene: TRBV7-2; abundance: NA; d_gene: NA; j_gene: TRBJ1-4; CDR3nt: TGTGCCAGCAGCTTAGTACCTATGGGTGAAAAACTGTTTTTT; CDR3aa: CASSLVPMGEKLFF
v_gene: TRBV29-1; abundance: NA; d_gene: NA; j_gene: TRBJ1-4; CDR3nt: TGCAGCGTTGAAGTTTCCGGAGGGGTTCAAAAACTGTTTTTT; CDR3aa: CSVEVSGGVQKLFF
v_gene: TRBV25-1; abundance: NA; d_gene: TRBD1; j_gene: TRBJ1-1; CDR3nt: TGTGCCAGCAGTGATAGGGACAGGGGGGACACTGAAGCTTTCTTT; CDR3aa: CASSDRDRGDTEAFF
v_gene: TRBV7-2; abundance: NA; d_gene: NA; j_gene: TRBJ1-1; CDR3nt: TGTGCCAGCAGCTTAAGAGAGTTGGACCTACACTTCGCTTTCTTT; CDR3aa: CASSLRELDLHFAFF
v_gene: TRBV18; abundance: NA; d_gene: NA; j_gene: TRBJ1-2; CDR3nt: TGTGCCAGCTCACCACCGGGCAGTTCTAACTATGGCTACACCTTC; CDR3aa: CASSPPGSSNYGYTF
v_gene: TRBV7-9; abundance: NA; d_gene: NA; j_gene: TRBJ2-5; CDR3nt: TGTGCCAGCAGCTTGGAGACCCAGTACTTC; CDR3aa: CASSLETQYF
v_gene: TRBV4-3; abundance: once; d_gene: TRBD1; j_gene: TRBJ2-1; CDR3nt: TGCGCCAGCAGCCGCGGGACAGGGGACTACAATGAGCAGTTCTTC; CDR3aa: CASSRGTGDYNEQFF
v_gene: TRBV6-5; abundance: NA; d_gene: NA; j_gene: TRBJ2-7; CDR3nt: TGTGCCAGCAGTTACAGGGGTGGATACGAGCAGTACTTC; CDR3aa: CASSYRGGYEQYF
v_gene: TRBV27; abundance: NA; d_gene: NA; j_gene: TRBJ1-2; CDR3nt: TGTGCCACCAGAGTTTCCGGGGGAGGGGAGGGCTACACCTTC; CDR3aa: CATRVSGGGEGYTF
v_gene: TRBV18; abundance: NA; d_gene: NA; j_gene: TRBJ2-7; CDR3nt: TGTGCCAGCACAAACAGTTGGGACTACGAGCAGTACTTC; CDR3aa: CASTNSWDYEQYF
v_gene: TRBV10-2; abundance: NA; d_gene: NA; j_gene: TRBJ2-7; CDR3nt: TGCGCCAGCAGTGATTACGAGCAGTACTTC; CDR3aa: CASSDYEQYF
v_gene: TRBV11-3; abundance: NA; d_gene: NA; j_gene: TRBJ2-1; CDR3nt: TGTGCCAGCAGCTTGAACCCTAGCGATGAGCAGTTCTTC; CDR3aa: CASSLNPSDEQFF
v_gene: TRBV5-4; abundance: NA; d_gene: NA; j_gene: TRBJ1-2; CDR3nt: TGTGCCAGCAGCTACGGGACGGAATATGGCTACACCTTC; CDR3aa: CASSYGTEYGYTF
v_gene: TRBV28; abundance: NA; d_gene: NA; j_gene: TRBJ1-1; CDR3nt: TGTGCCAGCAGTGCCGACAGGTTTTACACTGAAGCTTTCTTT; CDR3aa: CASSADRFYTEAFF
v_gene: TRBV5-5; abundance: few; d_gene: NA; j_gene: TRBJ2-2; CDR3nt: TGTGCCAGCAGCCAATCGACAGCGAACACCGGGGAGCTGTTTTTT; CDR3aa: CASSQSTANTGELFF
v_gene: TRBV10-2; abundance: NA; d_gene: TRBD1; j_gene: TRBJ2-2; CDR3nt: TGCGCCAGCAGGTCGGGACAGGGGAACACCGGGGAGCTGTTTTTT; CDR3aa: CASRSGQGNTGELFF
v_gene: TRBV29-1; abundance: NA; d_gene: NA; j_gene: TRBJ1-2; CDR3nt: TGCAGCGCCCGGGACCTAACCTATGGCTACACCTTC; CDR3aa: CSARDLTYGYTF
v_gene: TRBV28; abundance: NA; d_gene: TRBD1; j_gene: TRBJ2-5; CDR3nt: TGTGCCAGCAGAGGTCAGGGGGCAGAGACCCAGTACTTC; CDR3aa: CASRGQGAETQYF